The TCR beta chain described here comes from a study of CD4 T cells in relation to SARS-CoV-2 and coronaviruses. Turning to the study itself: PBMCs were cultured with antigen for roughly 11 days before TCR beta sequencing. Negative control cultures got HIV-1 Nef peptides or no peptide. Study-wide results and caveats: Crossreactive clones expanded significantly less to SARS-CoV-2 than monoreactive clones.

CDR1 is ENHRY and CDR2 is SYGVKD in the germline V gene. The CDR3 covers 13 residues. Trimming took off 6 bases at V and 4 bases at J, with 10 bases between the two ends. A word on this clone: Its cognate antigen is unknown.

Assay used: immunoSEQ multiplex PCR; TCRdb lists only in-frame clones, some missing. The table records around 16,000 clones, 76% of them present only once. Before the COVID-19 pandemic, during about 2010-2018, CD4+ T cells were taken from unexposed donors. The cells were cultured for about ten days before CD4+ T cells were isolated. The chain has TRBV10-3 and TRBJ1-3; D is ambiguous. The sample comprised CD4+ T cells from PBMCs, cultured in vitro. The receptor's source is a human donor in good health. CDR3 amino acids: CAISAFPGNTIYF. Written as DNA, the CDR3 is TGTGCCATCAGCGCTTTTCCCGGAAACACCATATATTTT.